One sample yielded the 15 T cell receptor beta chains listed below, sequenced in a study of blood T cell repertoires in COVID-19. TCRdb's table, derived via immunoSEQ multiplex PCR, lists solely in-frame clones and lacks some. The sample lists under 100,000 clones; 90% were seen once. The sequencing input was peripheral blood. All receptors derive from a middle-aged man with acute or convalescent COVID-19.

The chain carries TRBV7-2 and TRBJ1-5; weak D call: TRBD1 (6 bases). V shed 1 base and J shed 7 bases, with 14 bases lying between them. Germline V CDR1 and CDR2: SGHTA, FQGNSA. The CDR3 is 15 amino acids. CDR3 protein: CASSLEGGAAQPQHF. The DNA for the CDR3 is TGTGCCAGCAGCTTAGAAGGGGGGGCAGCCCAGCCCCAGCATTTT.

J is TRBJ2-1 and V is TRBV19, with 7 bases lining up with TRBD1. The germline V gene encodes CDR1 LNHDA and CDR2 SQIVND (reference sequence). CDR3 size: 14 residues. The trim removed 6 bases at V and 8 bases at J, leaving 10 bases unmatched. CDR3 DNA sequence: TGTGCCAGTAGCACCCTGACAGGGAACTATGAGCAGTTCTTC. Encoded protein: CASSTLTGNYEQFF.

This clone was detected only once. The chain couples TRBV16 to TRBJ1-6, with 10 bases lining up with TRBD1. Trimming cost V 1 base and J 7 bases; bases outside gene matches: 1. The CDR3 runs 15 residues. The germline V gene has CDR1 KGHSY and CDR2 FQNENV. The CDR3 sequence: CASSQLDRGNSPLHF. The CDR3 nucleotides are TGTGCCAGCAGCCAATTGGACAGGGGGAATTCACCCCTCCACTTT.

The genes are TRBV9 and TRBJ2-7; 11 bases match TRBD2. This CDR3 has 17 residues. Germline V lookup: CDR1 SGDLS, CDR2 YYNGEE. Losses at the gene ends were 3 bases for V and 0 bases for J; bases not matched to a gene: 8. As DNA, the CDR3 is TGTGCCAGCAGCGCCGGCAGCACTAGCGGGAGCTCCTACGAGCAGTACTTC. Encoded protein: CASSAGSTSGSSYEQYF.

The chain uses TRBV12-5 and TRBJ2-1, with TRBD2 identical over 9 bases. This CDR3 comprises 15 residues. V shed 6 bases and J 12 bases; nucleotides not matched to a gene: 15. In germline, CDR1 is LGHNT, CDR2 FRNRAP. The CDR3 DNA reads as TGTGCTAGTGGCCTAGACAGAGCACTACTAGCGGGGCAGTTCTTC. Protein sequence: CASGLDRALLAGQFF.

This chain uses TRBV27 with TRBJ1-2; D uncertain. Trimming shortened V by 5 bases and J by 4 bases, and 23 bases separated the two germline ends. Per germline, CDR1 MNHEY and CDR2 SMNVEV (reference sequence). The CDR3 has 17 amino acids. CDR3 loop: CASSLRNPKGTGYGYTF. CDR3 coding DNA: TGTGCCAGCAGTCTGAGGAATCCCAAAGGCACGGGCTATGGCTACACCTTC.

In this sample, this clone turned up a few times. J is TRBJ2-5 and V is TRBV29-1; 9 nucleotides match TRBD1. The CDR3 totals 13 residues. J lost 6 bases, V lost 6 bases, and 8 bases had no gene match. Per the germline V gene, CDR1 is SQVTM and CDR2 is ANQGSEA. The CDR3: CSVGVQGAQTQYF. The CDR3 DNA is TGCAGCGTGGGCGTACAGGGGGCACAGACCCAGTACTTC.

The CDR3 region has the DNA TGTGCCAGCAGCGACGGGGGGGCCCAGCATTTT. Translating gives CASSDGGAQHF. The chain combines TRBV9 with TRBJ1-5; D is perhaps TRBD1 (5 bases). The length of the CDR3 is 11 residues. Trimming took 3 bases from V and 11 from J, leaving 9 bases between them. Germline CDR1 SGDLS, CDR2 YYNGEE.

V usage is TRBV11-3 and J usage is TRBJ2-7; tentatively, D is TRBD2 (6 bases). Trimming cost V 1 base and J 0 bases, with 7 bases left between them. CDR3 length: 14 amino acids. Germline V gene data show CDR1 as SGHNT and CDR2 as YENEEA. CDR3 sequence (DNA): TGTGCCAGCAGCTTAGCCGGGAGCTCCTACGAGCAGTACTTC. It specifies CASSLAGSSYEQYF.

The gene calls are TRBV4-1 and TRBJ1-2; D is unclear. V shed 3 bases and J shed 11 bases, with 16 bases lying between them. There are 13 residues in the CDR3. Germline V lookup: CDR1 MGHRA, CDR2 YSYEKL. Here the CDR3 DNA reads TGCGCCAGCAGCCAGAAAGAAGACACCCCGTACACCTTC. This codes for CASSQKEDTPYTF.

V is TRBV7-2 and J is TRBJ1-4, with D possibly matching TRBD1 (6 bases). CDR3 length: 15 amino acids. V gave up 5 bases and J gave up 5 bases, with 15 bases separating them. CDR1 SGHTA and CDR2 FQGNSA come from the germline V gene. CDR3 in amino acids: CASSLSGQKNEKLFF. The DNA of the CDR3 is TGTGCCAGCAGCCTGTCAGGACAGAAAAATGAAAAACTGTTTTTT.

V gene TRBV6-2 or TRBV6-3 combines with J gene TRBJ2-7; possibly TRBD2 for D (5 bases). V was cut by 6 bases and J by 7 bases, with 16 bases left in between. Germline loops: CDR1 MNHEY, CDR2 SVGEGT. CDR3 size: 13 residues. The CDR3 reads CASSPTRAREQYF. In DNA, the CDR3 is TGTGCCAGCAGCCCCACGCGGGCGAGGGAGCAGTACTTC.

V and J are TRBV6-5 and TRBJ1-2; 9 bases align to TRBD1. The germline CDR1 and CDR2 sequences are MNHEY and SVGAGI. J gave up 3 bases and V 7 bases, and 3 bases lay outside the gene matches. This CDR3 spans 13 amino acids. CDR3 DNA sequence: TGTGCCAGCACTAGGGACAGGGACTATGGCTACACCTTC. It encodes CASTRDRDYGYTF.

For this clone: At the DNA level, this CDR3 is encoded by other sequences in the same sample as well. This chain joins TRBV19 and TRBJ2-2, with D tentatively TRBD2 (5 bases). V was cut by 3 bases and J by 0 bases, with 11 bases left in between. Germline assignment: CDR1 LNHDA and CDR2 SQIVND (reference sequence). CDR3 size: 16 residues. Here the CDR3 DNA reads TGTGCCAGTAGTATCTTGGGTAGCGCGAACACCGGGGAGCTGTTTTTT. Translation gives CASSILGSANTGELFF. Based on the CDR3 plus reference TRBV19 and TRBJ2-2, the full variable domain is DGGITQSPKYLFRKEGQNVTLSCEQNLNHDAMYWYRQDPGQGLRLIYYSQIVNDFQKGDIAEGYSVSREKKESFPLTVTSAQKNPTAFYLCASSILGSANTGELFFGEGSRLTVL.

This chain joins TRBV7-9 and TRBJ2-7; 8 nucleotides line up with TRBD1. The ends lost 5 bases at V and 6 bases at J; junction bases unmatched: 3. The V gene's germline CDR1 is SEHNR and CDR2 FQNEAQ (reference sequence). The CDR3 loop spans 12 amino acids. CDR3 nucleotide sequence: TGTGCCAGCAGCCGGGGACAGGCCGAGCAGTACTTC. This sequence encodes CASSRGQAEQYF.